The 5 T cell receptor beta chains below all came from one sample that was sequenced in a study of T-cell memory formation after mild COVID-19. MiXCR, run by TCRdb on the 5' RACE reads, gives a single entry per CDR3 protein. The top ten clones hold roughly a fifth of a sample with over 300,000 distinct CDR3 sequences, approximately 22% of them seen once. Sequencing used PBMCs or a T cell subset sorted from them (not recorded which). These receptors were collected from a man younger than 35 who had mild COVID-19 (a few samples of this study predate the infection). Cell type and time point are not known.

There are a few counts of this clonotype. V usage is TRBV10-3 and J usage is TRBJ2-7; the D is unclear. The CDR3 extends over 13 amino acids. Trimming removed 10 bases at V and 5 bases at J, with 18 bases between. CDR1 ENHRY and CDR2 SYGVKD come from the germline V gene. The CDR3 DNA sequence: TGTGCCACCGGGCCGGCCAGGTTTCACGAGCAGTACGTC. Amino acid sequence: CATGPARFHEQYV.

The chain has TRBV20-1 and TRBJ2-7; the D gene is possibly TRBD1 (6 bases). V was pared by 3 bases and J by 7 bases, with 19 bases between. This CDR3 region has 14 residues. Germline lookup yields CDR1 DFQATT and CDR2 SNEGSKA (reference sequence). CDR3 protein: CSARSGTLREEQYF. The DNA for the CDR3 is TGCAGTGCTAGGTCCGGGACACTTCGTGAGGAGCAGTACTTC.

This chain connects TRBV4-3 to TRBJ1-3; D may be TRBD1 (6 bases). The germline V gene encodes CDR1 LGHNA and CDR2 YSLEER. This CDR3 comprises 17 residues. V was cut by 4 bases and J by 0 bases, with 16 bases left in between. Written as DNA, the CDR3 is TGCGCCAGCAGCCGGGTGGCAGGGGATTCCTCTGGAAACACCATATATTTT. Its protein is CASSRVAGDSSGNTIYF.

This chain joins TRBV6-5 and TRBJ2-5; D call uncertain. The ends were cut back, 2 bases at V and 5 bases at J, with 33 bases in the middle. Germline V gene lookup returns CDR1 MNHEY and CDR2 SVGAGI. This CDR3 contains 21 residues. The DNA for the CDR3 is TGTGCCAGCAGTTACAGTGGTGTCAGGTCAAGCCTATGGGCTCAAAGCGAGACCCAGTACTTC. Its protein is CASSYSGVRSSLWAQSETQYF.

The chain uses TRBV14 and TRBJ2-5; D is uncertain. CDR1 is SGHDN, CDR2 FVKESK, per germline. This CDR3 contains 12 residues. Trimming took off 2 bases at V and 5 bases at J, with 6 bases between the two ends. The CDR3, as DNA: TGTGCCAGCAGCCAAATAATGGAGACCCAGTACTTC. It is translated as CASSQIMETQYF.